This section outlines one TCR beta chain sequence together with its context. The sample belongs to a study of blood T cell repertoires in COVID-19. Authors' data handling: From reference gene primer amplification, estimates of nucleated cell counts were derived. Produced via immunoSEQ multiplex PCR; TCRdb's table is partial and in-frame only. For V, J and clone size, that table is used; D and trimming come from the DNA. The data contain roughly 350,000 clones, about 87% of them seen just once; the ten biggest clones take up more than 5%. The length of the CDR3 is 15 residues. Losses at the gene ends were 5 bases for V and 8 bases for J; bases not matched to a gene: 11. CDR1 and CDR2 from the germline V gene are SGHRS and YFSETQ.

The material sequenced was peripheral blood. The V and J genes are TRBV5-1 and TRBJ2-1; TRBD2 agrees at 9 bases. This clonotype was sampled from a woman in her forties or fifties with COVID-19, enrolled during active disease. Written as DNA, the CDR3 is TGCGCCAGCAGGTACCAGGCGGGAGGGCGCTATGAGCAGTTCTTC. Translating it yields CASRYQAGGRYEQFF. The whole variable domain, filled in from reference TRBV5-1 and TRBJ2-1, reads KAGVTQTPRYLIKTRGQQVTLSCSPISGHRSVSWYQQTPGQGLQFLFEYFSETQRNKGNFPGRFSGRQFSNSRSEMNVSTLELGDSALYLCASRYQAGGRYEQFFGPGTRLTVL.